This TCR beta chain derives from a study of regulatory T cells in long-lasting Graves disease (dated by TCRdb to the early 2020s). Turning to the overall study: In the newly diagnosed Graves' disease group, patients had been taking antithyroid drugs for less than 3 months. The study took place in China and was registered as a clinical trial. A total of about 33 samples underwent TCR sequencing, from 13 patients with persistent Graves' disease and approximately 20 patients with newly diagnosed Graves' disease. This study used TCR sequencing and RNA sequencing of peripheral blood to compare persistent Graves' disease patients against newly diagnosed Graves' disease patients. Points the paper makes about the study in general: The study examined only peripheral blood because the primary lesion, thyroid tissue, could not be accessed. Persistent patients shared more public clonotypes among themselves (fewer than 3,000) than newly diagnosed patients did (approximately 970). TRBV28, TRBJ1-2 and TRBJ2-5 were preferentially used in persistent disease, while TRBV20-1 and TRBJ2-1 were favored in newly diagnosed disease. The small sample size was acknowledged by the authors as a limitation that may reduce accuracy. Sequencing and analysis were restricted to the TCR beta chain. Compared with newly diagnosed patients, persistent Graves' disease patients had lower TCR Shannon entropy and fewer highly expanded clones, which suggests clonal expansion.

What this sample's time point label stands for: newly diagnosed GD, antithyroid drugs for less than 3 months. For both TCR sequencing and RNA sequencing, RNA was extracted from PBMCs in TRIzol. The diagnosis of Graves' disease was made according to American Thyroid Association guidelines. Recruitment of patients was carried out at an endocrinology department in Xi'an, China. Each patient gave about 8.1 milliliters of peripheral blood, collected in an EDTA anticoagulant tube. Ficoll Paque Plus density gradient separation was used to isolate PBMCs, and no additional T cell sorting was done. An Agilent 2100 Bioanalyzer and agarose gel were used to check RNA quality, while a NanoDrop 2000 measured RNA concentration. This clonotype was seen only a few times. This receptor's antigen is unknown. It has no much larger one-base neighbor in the sample; base qualities were not kept. Libraries came from multiplex PCR. Sequencing instrument: Illumina HiSeq 4000. TCR beta libraries were built with iRepertoire HTBI primers and Arm-PCR amplification of CDR3 regions. Before sequencing, the PCR products underwent gel purification. In the authors' own workflow: Gene usage analysis of CDR3 amino acid clonotypes used the roughly 60 TRBV and 14 to 15 TRBJ segments found across samples. COPE and FqMerger were used to merge the filtered high-quality paired reads into contigs. BLAST was used to align contigs to IMGT TRBV, TRBD and TRBJ reference genes, with CDR3 defined following IMGT. Any clonotype with a frequency above 0.1% was counted as a highly expanded clone. Shannon entropy was used to measure repertoire diversity, and the Gini coefficient was used to measure V-J evenness. Public clonotypes were defined as clonotypes shared by more than one individual. The public reads were reprocessed in TCRdb via fastp at Q25 and MiXCR, keeping in-frame beta chains. Each CDR3 protein appears once, grouped with its most common genes and DNA. The V and J calls, along with clone size, are taken from TCRdb and not from the paper's own processing. The sample profile shows hundreds of thousands of distinct CDR3 sequences; 15% to 20% of them were found once. The leading ten clones occupy around 27% of the sample.

Trimming at the junction amounts to 5 bases on V and 5 bases on J, and the germline ends lie 15 bases apart. The germline V gene (reference sequence) yields LNHDA for CDR1 and SQIVND for CDR2. CDR3 length: 14 amino acids, cysteine to phenylalanine. The entry retains the CDR3 DNA only, 42 bases that are in frame from base 1. These data were also reused for a study on T cells in Graves' hyperthyroidism and ophthalmopathy. The second study reports: Graves' hyperthyroidism was defined as stable when no progression to ophthalmopathy occurred over 18 months of follow-up. The hyperthyroidism patients were between 18 and 65 years old and newly diagnosed, with a disease duration of less than 2 months. Patients with uncontrolled infections, other autoimmune diseases, pregnancy or lactation were excluded. Clinical symptoms, serum thyroxine and TRAb, thyroid ultrasound, and orbital computed tomography formed the basis for the diagnoses. The first round of RT-PCR for the TCR CDR3 was performed with the HTBI primer set and the Qiagen OneStep RT-PCR kit. Most expanded thyroid clonotypes (frequency above 0.001) were also detected in blood, suggesting blood repertoires may reflect thyroid immune responses. A 13 V-J signature model separated ophthalmopathy from stable hyperthyroidism, with roughly 88% sensitivity and 81.08% specificity in cross-validation and 80%/75% in testing. In validation, the model predicted progression to ophthalmopathy a median of 6.5 months before onset, with about 64% sensitivity and just under 75% specificity. To identify distinguishing TCR V-J signatures, a discovery cohort of 100 or so patients was used, comprising 43 with Graves' ophthalmopathy and around 60 with stable Graves' hyperthyroidism. Prospective prediction of ophthalmopathy was tested in an independent validation cohort consisting of 18 to 20 hyperthyroidism patients and more than 15 patients who later progressed to ophthalmopathy. For training and testing, the 95 to 100 patients in the discovery cohort were randomly divided in a 7:3 ratio. In several Graves' hyperthyroidism patients, the study also compared T-cell repertoires from thyroid tissue with T-cell repertoires from blood. After blood sampling, hyperthyroidism patients were treated with methimazole at a starting dose of 30 mg daily, and ophthalmopathy patients were treated with high-dose intravenous methylprednisolone. Libraries were constructed in a second round of multiplex PCR, after which size selection and purification were carried out. Libraries were sequenced paired-end with 100 bp reads on an Illumina HiSeq2000. SOAPnuke was used to process the raw data, with reads discarded if the reads contained adapters or uncalled bases, had a mean Phred below 15, or lacked an exact constant-primer or identifier match. High-quality paired reads were merged with COPE v1.2.5, and unique nucleotide sequences were defined as clonotypes. MiTCR v1.1 was used to align clonotypes to the IMGT TRBV, TRBD and TRBJ reference segments. The analysis included only V-J combinations with a frequency above 0.0001, which together covered 98% to 99.2% of the repertoires. A TCS score was defined as the ratio between F50 (clonal expansion) and ExV (chaos), using BLOSUM62-based TCRdist between CDR3 peptides within each V-J. Welch's t-statistics and random forest reduced 500 to 650 V-J features to some 14, which were used in a naive Bayes classifier (R e1071). Sample size was not statistically predetermined, and blinding of investigators to group allocation was not performed. TCR Vbeta CDR3 sequencing of roughly 140 peripheral blood samples (roughly 41 ophthalmopathy, about 75 hyperthyroidism and roughly 17 progressor patients) is reported in the paper.

The receptor chain draws on TRBV19 and TRBJ1-2, with no reliable assignment of the D segment. This TCR came from a man aged 40-50 years with Graves disease. Donor details come from another sample of the same person, matched by shared clones. The specimen was peripheral blood mononuclear cells (PBMCs), collected at new diagnosis, from a patient treated with antithyroid drugs. The nucleotide sequence reads as follows: TGTGCCAGTAGTGAGGGATCTGCGGGATATGGCTACACCTTC. Its product reads: CASSEGSAGYGYTF. Reference TRBV19 and TRBJ1-2 proteins supply the regions before and after the CDR3; the full variable domain is: DGGITQSPKYLFRKEGQNVTLSCEQNLNHDAMYWYRQDPGQGLRLIYYSQIVNDFQKGDIAEGYSVSREKKESFPLTVTSAQKNPTAFYLCASSEGSAGYGYTFGSGTRLTVV.